Following are 5 T cell receptor beta chains from one sample sequenced in a study of blood T cell repertoires in COVID-19 (dated by TCRdb to 2019 to 2021). Library method: the immunoSEQ multiplex PCR assay. Entries here come from immuneACCESS through TCRdb and include only in-frame sequences with V and J called. Some clones fail to appear in such tables; in the studies checked, an unresolved V gene covers under half of the shortfall, and the cause of the remainder is unknown. Within this sample are about 86,000 clones, with roughly 91% of them counted one time only. Clones ranked in the top ten supply more than 0.95% of the sample. Sequenced: PBMCs or T cells enriched from blood (not recorded which). All receptors derive from a woman aged 45-59 years with acute COVID-19.

V and J are TRBV5-5 and TRBJ2-1, with 10 bases fitting TRBD1. V dropped 0 bases and J dropped 9; count of bases not matched to a gene: 12. The CDR3 has 17 amino acids. Germline V CDR1 and CDR2: SGHKS, YYEKEE (reference sequence). The CDR3 DNA reads as TGTGCCAGCAGCTTGGGGTCGAGACAGGGGGCAAAGGGTGAGCAGTTCTTC. It yields the protein CASSLGSRQGAKGEQFF.

This chain uses TRBV5-1 with TRBJ2-3; the match to TRBD2 covers 11 bases. V was clipped by 0 bases and J by 4 bases; unmatched bases: 4. Germline CDR1 reads SGHRS; CDR2 reads YFSETQ. CDR3 length: 16 amino acids. The DNA for the CDR3 is TGCGCCAGCAGCTTGGGTCAACTAGCGGGAGCAGATACGCAGTATTTT. It codes for CASSLGQLAGADTQYF.

The chain couples TRBV24-1 to TRBJ1-5; D is unclear. Germline CDR1 is KGHDR and CDR2 is SFDVKD. V was trimmed by 9 bases and J by 6 bases, leaving 8 bases between them. This CDR3 is 11 amino acids long. The CDR3 reads CATGLFQPQHF. The CDR3 region has the DNA TGTGCCACCGGGCTGTTTCAGCCCCAGCATTTT.

The table lists this clone with a count of one. The rearrangement joins TRBV7-2 to TRBJ2-7, with TRBD2 matching over 9 bases. CDR1 is SGHTA, CDR2 FQGNSA, per germline. The CDR3 length is 16 residues. The J segment lost 3 bases and the V segment lost 0 bases, leaving 6 bases of the junction unmatched. CDR3 sequence: CASSLASSGKVYEQYF. In nucleotides, the CDR3 is TGTGCCAGCAGCTTAGCGTCTAGCGGGAAGGTCTACGAGCAGTACTTC.

The chain combines TRBV3-1 (or the pseudogene TRBV3-2) with TRBJ2-3, with 9 nucleotides matching TRBD2. The CDR3 totals 17 residues. CDR1 is LGHDT and CDR2 is YNNKEL in the germline V gene (reference sequence). V lost 0 bases, J lost 5 bases, and 9 bases stayed unmatched. The CDR3 loop is CASSQDGEASGKDTQYF. CDR3 DNA sequence: TGTGCCAGCAGCCAAGATGGCGAGGCTAGCGGGAAAGATACGCAGTATTTT.